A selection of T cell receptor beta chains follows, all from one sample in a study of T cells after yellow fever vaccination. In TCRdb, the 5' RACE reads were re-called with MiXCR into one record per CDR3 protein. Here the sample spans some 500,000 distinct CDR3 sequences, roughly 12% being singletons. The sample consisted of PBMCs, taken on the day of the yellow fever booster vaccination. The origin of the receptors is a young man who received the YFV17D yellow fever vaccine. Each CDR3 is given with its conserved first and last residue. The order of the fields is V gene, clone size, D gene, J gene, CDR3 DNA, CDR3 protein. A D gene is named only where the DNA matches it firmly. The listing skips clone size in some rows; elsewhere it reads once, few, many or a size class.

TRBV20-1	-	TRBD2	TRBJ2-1	TGCAGTGCTCGTATCCCGGGACTAGCGGGTAACAATGAGCAGTTCTTC	CSARIPGLAGNNEQFF
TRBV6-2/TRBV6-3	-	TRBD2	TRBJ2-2	TGTGCCACAGGGCCTAGCGGCACGAACACCGGGGAGCTGTTTTTT	CATGPSGTNTGELFF
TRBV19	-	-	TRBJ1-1	TGTGCCAGTAGTATAGCGGGGTTCGTGAACACTGAAGCTTTCTTT	CASSIAGFVNTEAFF
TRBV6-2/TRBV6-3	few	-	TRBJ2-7	TGTGCCAGCGCGGGGACCTACGAGCAGTACTTC	CASAGTYEQYF
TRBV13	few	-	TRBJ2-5	TGTGCCAGCACCCAGGGGAAGACCCAGTACTTC	CASTQGKTQYF
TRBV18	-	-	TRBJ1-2	TGTGCCAGCTCCCTCGATAATGGGGGCCGCGGCTACACCTTC	CASSLDNGGRGYTF
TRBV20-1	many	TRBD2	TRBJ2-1	TGCAGTGCCCCCGAAAGCGGGACCTACAATGAGCAGTTCTTC	CSAPESGTYNEQFF
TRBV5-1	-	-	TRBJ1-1	TGCGCCAGCAGCTTGGGCGAGGGAGTGAACACTGAAGCTTTCTTT	CASSLGEGVNTEAFF
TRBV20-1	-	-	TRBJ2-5	TGCAGTGCTAGAGATTGGAAGGGAGAGACCCAGTACTTC	CSARDWKGETQYF
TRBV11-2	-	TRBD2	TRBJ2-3	TGTGCCAGCAGCTTAGGGGGAGGCGGGAGACGTGTGGATACGCAGTATTTT	CASSLGGGGRRVDTQYF
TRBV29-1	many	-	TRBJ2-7	TGCAGCGTGGGTGGTAGTGGGGGCTACGAGCAGTACTTC	CSVGGSGGYEQYF
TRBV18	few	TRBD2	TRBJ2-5	TGTGCCAGCTCACCCCGCGGGGGGAAAGAGACCCAGTACTTC	CASSPRGGKETQYF
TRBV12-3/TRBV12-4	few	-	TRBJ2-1	TGTGCCAGCAGTTTAGCGCTGGAGGTGGCTGAGCAGTTCTTC	CASSLALEVAEQFF
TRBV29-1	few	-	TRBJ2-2	TGCAGCGTCCCAAGGGGCACCGGGGAGCTGTTTTTT	CSVPRGTGELFF
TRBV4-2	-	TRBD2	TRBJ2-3	TGTGCCAGCAGCCCCTGGGGGGCTAGCGGGAGTGGGGATACGCAGTATTTT	CASSPWGASGSGDTQYF
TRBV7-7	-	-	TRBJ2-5	TGTGCTAGCAGCCGACAGCTACTGGACGAGACCCAGTACTTC	CASSRQLLDETQYF
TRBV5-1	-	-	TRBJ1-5	TGCGCCAGCAGGGAGCCCCAGCATTTT	CASREPQHF
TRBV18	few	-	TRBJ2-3	TGTGCCAGCTCACCGTCCTTATACACAGATACGCAGTATTTT	CASSPSLYTDTQYF
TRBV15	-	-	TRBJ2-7	TGTGCCACCAGCAGAGATCCCCAGCATATCTACGAGCAGTACTTC	CATSRDPQHIYEQYF
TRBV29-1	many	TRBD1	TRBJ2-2	TGCAGCGTCGGACAGGTCACCGGGGAGCTGTTTTTT	CSVGQVTGELFF
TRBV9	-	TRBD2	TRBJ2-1	TGTGCCAGCAGCGATAGCCTTACTAGCGGTTACAATGAGCAGTTCTTC	CASSDSLTSGYNEQFF
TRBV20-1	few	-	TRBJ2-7	TGCAGTGCTAGAGATGTAAAGGGCCAGTACTTC	CSARDVKGQYF
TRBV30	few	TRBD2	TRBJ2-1	TGTGCCTGGAGTAGGGGACTAGCAAATGAGCAGTTCTTC	CAWSRGLANEQFF
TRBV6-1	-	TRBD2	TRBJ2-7	TGTGCCAGCAGCCACGGGGCGGGAGCAGGTAACGAGCAGTACTTC	CASSHGAGAGNEQYF
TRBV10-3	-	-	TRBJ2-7	TGTGCCATTGGACAGACCGGTACGGACGAGCAGTACTTC	CAIGQTGTDEQYF
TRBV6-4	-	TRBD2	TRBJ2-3	TGTGCCAGCAGTGACTCAAGCGGGAGTAGCACAGATACGCAGTATTTT	CASSDSSGSSTDTQYF
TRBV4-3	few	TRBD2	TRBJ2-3	TGCGCCAGCAGCCAAGGACTAGCGGGAGGACCTACCACCACAGATACGCAGTATTTT	CASSQGLAGGPTTTDTQYF